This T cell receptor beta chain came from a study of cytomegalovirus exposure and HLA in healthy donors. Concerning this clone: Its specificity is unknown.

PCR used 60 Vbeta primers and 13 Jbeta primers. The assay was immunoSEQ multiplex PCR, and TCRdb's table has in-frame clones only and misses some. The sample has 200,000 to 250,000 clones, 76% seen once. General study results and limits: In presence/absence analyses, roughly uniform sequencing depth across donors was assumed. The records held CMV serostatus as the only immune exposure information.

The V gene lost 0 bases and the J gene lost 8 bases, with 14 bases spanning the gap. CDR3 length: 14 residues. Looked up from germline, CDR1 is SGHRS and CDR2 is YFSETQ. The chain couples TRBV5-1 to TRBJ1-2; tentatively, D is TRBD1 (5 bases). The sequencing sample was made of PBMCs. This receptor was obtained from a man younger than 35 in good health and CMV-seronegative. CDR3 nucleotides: TGCGCCAGCAGCTTGGCCCTCCAGGGAAACGGCTACACCTTC. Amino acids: CASSLALQGNGYTF.